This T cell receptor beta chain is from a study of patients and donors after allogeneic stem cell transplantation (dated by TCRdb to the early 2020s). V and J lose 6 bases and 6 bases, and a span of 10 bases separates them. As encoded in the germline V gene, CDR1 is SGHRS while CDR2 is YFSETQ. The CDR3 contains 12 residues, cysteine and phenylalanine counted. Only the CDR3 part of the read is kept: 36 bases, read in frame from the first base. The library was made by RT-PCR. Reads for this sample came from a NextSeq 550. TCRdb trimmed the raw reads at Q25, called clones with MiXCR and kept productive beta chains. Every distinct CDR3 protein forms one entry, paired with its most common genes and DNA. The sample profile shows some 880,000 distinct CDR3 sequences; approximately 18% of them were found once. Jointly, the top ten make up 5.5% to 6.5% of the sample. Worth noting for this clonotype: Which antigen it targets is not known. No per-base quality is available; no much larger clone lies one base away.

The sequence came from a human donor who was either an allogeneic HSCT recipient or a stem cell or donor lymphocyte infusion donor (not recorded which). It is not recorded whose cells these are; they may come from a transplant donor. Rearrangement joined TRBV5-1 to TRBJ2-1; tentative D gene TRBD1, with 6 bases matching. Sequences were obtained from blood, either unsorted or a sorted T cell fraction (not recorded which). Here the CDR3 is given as CASTQGSNEQFF. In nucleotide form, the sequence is TGCGCCAGCACACAGGGTAGCAATGAGCAGTTCTTC.